This T cell receptor beta chain was identified during a study of human T cells and chemical hapten exposure. Time point meaning: pre-sensitization, week 0. Regarding treatment: therapeutic diphenylcyclopropenone sensitization with weekly scalp DPC. Using its own MiXCR run on the RACE reads, TCRdb lists one record per CDR3 protein. The table lists around 42,000 distinct CDR3 sequences, roughly 12% of them singletons. The input for sequencing was whole blood, taken in connection with sensitization to the hapten diphenylcyclopropenone (DPC). This sequence was found in a woman aged 25 to 39 with alopecia areata. Some clones in this sample may be carry-over from other donors' samples.

The CDR3 DNA reads as TGTGCCAGCAGTTACGGCCTAGCGGACACCGGGGAGCTGTTTTTT. This gives the protein CASSYGLADTGELFF. The chain is built from TRBV6-2 or TRBV6-3 and TRBJ2-2, with TRBD2 matching over 7 bases. CDR3 length: 15 residues. V lost 2 bases and J lost 3; bases outside the gene matches: 3. Germline CDR1 is MNHEY and CDR2 is SVGEGT.